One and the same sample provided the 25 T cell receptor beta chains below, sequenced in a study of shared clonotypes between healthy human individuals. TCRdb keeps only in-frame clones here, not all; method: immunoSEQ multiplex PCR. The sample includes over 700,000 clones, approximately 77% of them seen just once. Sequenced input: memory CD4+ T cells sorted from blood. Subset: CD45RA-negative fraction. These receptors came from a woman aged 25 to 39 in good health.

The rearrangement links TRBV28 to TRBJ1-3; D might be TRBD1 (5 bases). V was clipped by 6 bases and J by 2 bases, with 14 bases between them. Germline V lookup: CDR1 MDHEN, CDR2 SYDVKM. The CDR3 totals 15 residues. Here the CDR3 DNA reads TGTGCCAGCAGCTCCTTTTGGGGGACTGGAAACACCATATATTTT. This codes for CASSSFWGTGNTIYF.

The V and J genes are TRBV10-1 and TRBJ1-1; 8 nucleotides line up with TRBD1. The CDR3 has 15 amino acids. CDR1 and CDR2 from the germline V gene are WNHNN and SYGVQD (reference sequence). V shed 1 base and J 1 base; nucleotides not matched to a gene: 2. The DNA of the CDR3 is TGCGCCAGCAGTGAGTACGGGACAGGGAACACTGAAGCTTTCTTT. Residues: CASSEYGTGNTEAFF.

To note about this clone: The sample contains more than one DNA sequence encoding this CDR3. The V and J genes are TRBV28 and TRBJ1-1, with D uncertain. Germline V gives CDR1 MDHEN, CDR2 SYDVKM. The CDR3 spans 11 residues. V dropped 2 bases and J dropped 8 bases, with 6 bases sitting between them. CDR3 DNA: TGTGCCAGCAGTTTAGAAGGAGAAGCTTTCTTT. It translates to CASSLEGEAFF.

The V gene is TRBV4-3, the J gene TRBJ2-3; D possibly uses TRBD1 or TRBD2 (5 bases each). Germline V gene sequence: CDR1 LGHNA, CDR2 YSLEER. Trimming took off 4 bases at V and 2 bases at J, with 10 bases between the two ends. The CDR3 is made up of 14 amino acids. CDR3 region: CASSLKGTTDTQYF. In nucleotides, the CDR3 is TGCGCCAGCAGCCTTAAAGGGACCACAGATACGCAGTATTTT.

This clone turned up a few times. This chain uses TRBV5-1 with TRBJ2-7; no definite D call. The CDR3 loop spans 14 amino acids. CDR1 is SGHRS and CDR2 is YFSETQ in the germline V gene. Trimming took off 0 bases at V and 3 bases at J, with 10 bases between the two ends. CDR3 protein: CASSLGAQIYEQYF. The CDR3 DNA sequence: TGCGCCAGCAGCTTGGGGGCCCAAATCTACGAGCAGTACTTC.

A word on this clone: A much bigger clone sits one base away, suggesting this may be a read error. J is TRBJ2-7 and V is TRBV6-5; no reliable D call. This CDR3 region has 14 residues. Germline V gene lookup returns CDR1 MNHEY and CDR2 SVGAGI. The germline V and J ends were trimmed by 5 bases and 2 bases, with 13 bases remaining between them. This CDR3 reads CASSEGQDPYEQYF. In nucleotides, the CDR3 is TGTGCCAGCAGTGAAGGGCAGGACCCCTACGAGCAGTACTTC.

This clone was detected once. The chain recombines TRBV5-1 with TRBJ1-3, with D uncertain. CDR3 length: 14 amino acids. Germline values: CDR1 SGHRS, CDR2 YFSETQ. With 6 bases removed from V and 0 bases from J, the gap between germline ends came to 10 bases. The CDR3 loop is CASKKANSGNTIYF. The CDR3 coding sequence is TGCGCCAGCAAGAAGGCGAACTCTGGAAACACCATATATTTT.

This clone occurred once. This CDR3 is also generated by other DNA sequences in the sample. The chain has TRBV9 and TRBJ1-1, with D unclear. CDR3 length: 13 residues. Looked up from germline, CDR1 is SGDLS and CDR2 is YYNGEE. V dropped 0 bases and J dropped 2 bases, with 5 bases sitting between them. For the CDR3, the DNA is TGTGCCAGCAGCGTAGGCCCTAACACTGAAGCTTTCTTT. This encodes CASSVGPNTEAFF.

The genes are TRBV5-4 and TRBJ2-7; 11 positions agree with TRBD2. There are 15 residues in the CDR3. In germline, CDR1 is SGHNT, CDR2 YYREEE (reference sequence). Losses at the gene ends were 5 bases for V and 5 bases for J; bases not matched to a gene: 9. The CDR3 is CASRDPASGRNEQYF. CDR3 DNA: TGTGCCAGCAGAGATCCGGCTAGCGGGAGGAACGAGCAGTACTTC.

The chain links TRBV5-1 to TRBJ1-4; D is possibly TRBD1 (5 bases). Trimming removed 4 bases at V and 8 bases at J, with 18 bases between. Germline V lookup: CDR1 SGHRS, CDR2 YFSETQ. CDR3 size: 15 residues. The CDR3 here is CASSPSSGGGEKLFF. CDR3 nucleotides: TGCGCCAGCAGCCCCTCGTCGGGGGGAGGAGAAAAACTGTTTTTT.

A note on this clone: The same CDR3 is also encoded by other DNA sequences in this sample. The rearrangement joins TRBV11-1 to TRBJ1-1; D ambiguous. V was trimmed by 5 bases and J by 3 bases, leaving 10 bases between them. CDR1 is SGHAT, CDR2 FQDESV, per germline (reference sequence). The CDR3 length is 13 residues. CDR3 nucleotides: TGTGCCAGCAGCCCACAACGCGACACTGAAGCTTTCTTT. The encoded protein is CASSPQRDTEAFF.

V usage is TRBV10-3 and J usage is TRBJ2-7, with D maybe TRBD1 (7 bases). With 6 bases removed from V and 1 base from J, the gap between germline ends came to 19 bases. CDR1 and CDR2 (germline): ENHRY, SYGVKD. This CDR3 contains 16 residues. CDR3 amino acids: CAIRGGETGKSYEQYF. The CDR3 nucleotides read TGTGCCATCAGGGGGGGAGAGACAGGGAAGTCCTACGAGCAGTACTTC.

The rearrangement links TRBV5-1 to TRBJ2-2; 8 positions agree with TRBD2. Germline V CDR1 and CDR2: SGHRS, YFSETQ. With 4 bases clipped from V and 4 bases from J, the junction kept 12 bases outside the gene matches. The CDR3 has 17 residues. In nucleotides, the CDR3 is TGCGCCAGCAGCCCCGGGTTAGCGGGATGGGGCACCGGGGAGCTGTTTTTT. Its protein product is CASSPGLAGWGTGELFF.

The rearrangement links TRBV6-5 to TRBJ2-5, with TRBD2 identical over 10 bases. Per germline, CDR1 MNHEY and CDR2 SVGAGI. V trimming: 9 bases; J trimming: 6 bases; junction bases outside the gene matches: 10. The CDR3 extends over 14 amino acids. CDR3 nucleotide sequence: TGTGCCAGACTTACCGGGACTAGCGAAAAGACCCAGTACTTC. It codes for CARLTGTSEKTQYF.

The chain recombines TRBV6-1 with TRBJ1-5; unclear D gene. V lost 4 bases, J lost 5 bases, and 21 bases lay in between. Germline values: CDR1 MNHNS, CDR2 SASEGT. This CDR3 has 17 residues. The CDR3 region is CASSGGSRMSPYQPQHF. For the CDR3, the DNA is TGTGCCAGCAGTGGTGGGAGTAGGATGTCCCCGTATCAGCCCCAGCATTTT.

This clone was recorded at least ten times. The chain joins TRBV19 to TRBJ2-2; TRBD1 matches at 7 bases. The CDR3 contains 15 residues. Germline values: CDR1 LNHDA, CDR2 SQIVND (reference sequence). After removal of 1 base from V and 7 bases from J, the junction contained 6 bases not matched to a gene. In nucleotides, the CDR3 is TGTGCCAGTAGTATAGGACAGGGAAAACGCGGGGAGCTGTTTTTT. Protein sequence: CASSIGQGKRGELFF.

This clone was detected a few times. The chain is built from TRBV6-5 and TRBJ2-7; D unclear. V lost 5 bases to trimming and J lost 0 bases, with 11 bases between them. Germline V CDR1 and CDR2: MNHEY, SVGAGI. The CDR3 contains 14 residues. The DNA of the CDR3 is TGTGCCAGCAGTGCCCTCCGTTACTCCTACGAGCAGTACTTC. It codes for CASSALRYSYEQYF.

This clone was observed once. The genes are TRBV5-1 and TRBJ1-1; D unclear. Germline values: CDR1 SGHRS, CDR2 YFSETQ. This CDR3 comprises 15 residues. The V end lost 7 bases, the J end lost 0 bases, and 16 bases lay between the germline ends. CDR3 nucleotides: TGCGCCAGCCGAAGTGAAGGACGGCTGAACACTGAAGCTTTCTTT. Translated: CASRSEGRLNTEAFF.

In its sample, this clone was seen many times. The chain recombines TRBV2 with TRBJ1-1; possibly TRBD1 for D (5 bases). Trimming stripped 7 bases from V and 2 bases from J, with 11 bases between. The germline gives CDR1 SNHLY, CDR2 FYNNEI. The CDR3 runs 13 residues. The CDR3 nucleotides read TGTGCCAGCACGATCCAGGGTAACACTGAAGCTTTCTTT. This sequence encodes CASTIQGNTEAFF.

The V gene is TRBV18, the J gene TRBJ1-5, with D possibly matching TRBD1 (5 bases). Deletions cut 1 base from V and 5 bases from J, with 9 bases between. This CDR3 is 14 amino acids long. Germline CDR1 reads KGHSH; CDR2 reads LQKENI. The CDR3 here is CASSPQDKYQPQHF. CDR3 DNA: TGTGCCAGCTCACCACAGGACAAATATCAGCCCCAGCATTTT.

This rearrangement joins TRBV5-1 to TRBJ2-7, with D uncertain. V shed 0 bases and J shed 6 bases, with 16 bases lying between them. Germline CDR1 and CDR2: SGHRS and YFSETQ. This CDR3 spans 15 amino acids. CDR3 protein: CASSLGSRVSAEQYF. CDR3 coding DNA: TGCGCCAGCAGCTTGGGAAGTAGGGTTAGTGCCGAGCAGTACTTC.

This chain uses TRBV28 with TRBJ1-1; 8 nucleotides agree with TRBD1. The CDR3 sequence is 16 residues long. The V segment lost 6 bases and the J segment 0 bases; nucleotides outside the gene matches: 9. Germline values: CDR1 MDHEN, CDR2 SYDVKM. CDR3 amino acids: CASRYRGRRVNTEAFF. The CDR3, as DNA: TGTGCCAGCAGATACAGGGGGAGGAGGGTGAACACTGAAGCTTTCTTT.

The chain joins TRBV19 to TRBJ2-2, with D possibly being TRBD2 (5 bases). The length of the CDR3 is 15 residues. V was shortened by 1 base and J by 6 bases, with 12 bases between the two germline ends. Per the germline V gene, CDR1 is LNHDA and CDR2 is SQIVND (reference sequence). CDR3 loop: CASSIALTSSGELFF. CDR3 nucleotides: TGTGCCAGTAGTATAGCCCTTACTAGTTCCGGGGAGCTGTTTTTT.

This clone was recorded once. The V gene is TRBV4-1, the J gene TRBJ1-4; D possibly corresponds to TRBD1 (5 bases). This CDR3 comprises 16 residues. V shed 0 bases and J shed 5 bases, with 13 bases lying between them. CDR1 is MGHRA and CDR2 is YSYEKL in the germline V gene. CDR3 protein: CASSQEGAQRNEKLFF. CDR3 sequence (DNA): TGCGCCAGCAGCCAAGAAGGGGCGCAGAGGAATGAAAAACTGTTTTTT.

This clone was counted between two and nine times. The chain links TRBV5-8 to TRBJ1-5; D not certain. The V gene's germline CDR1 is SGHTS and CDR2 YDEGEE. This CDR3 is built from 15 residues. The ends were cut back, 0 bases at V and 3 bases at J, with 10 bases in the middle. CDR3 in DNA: TGTGCCAGCAGCTTGGCCGGACTCTACAATCAGCCCCAGCATTTT. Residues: CASSLAGLYNQPQHF.